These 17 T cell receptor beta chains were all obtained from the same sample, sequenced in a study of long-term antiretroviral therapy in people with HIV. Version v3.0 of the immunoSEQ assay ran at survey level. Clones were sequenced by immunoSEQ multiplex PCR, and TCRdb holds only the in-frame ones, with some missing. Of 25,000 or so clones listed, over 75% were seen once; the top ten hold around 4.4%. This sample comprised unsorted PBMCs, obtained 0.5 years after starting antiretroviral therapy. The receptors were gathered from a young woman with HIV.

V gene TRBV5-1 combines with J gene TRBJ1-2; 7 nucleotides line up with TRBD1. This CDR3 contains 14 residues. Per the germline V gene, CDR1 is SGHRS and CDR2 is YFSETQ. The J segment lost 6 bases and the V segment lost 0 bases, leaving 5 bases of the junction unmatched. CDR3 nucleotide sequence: TGCGCCAGCAGCTTGGCCTTCGGGACAGATGGCTACACCTTC. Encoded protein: CASSLAFGTDGYTF.

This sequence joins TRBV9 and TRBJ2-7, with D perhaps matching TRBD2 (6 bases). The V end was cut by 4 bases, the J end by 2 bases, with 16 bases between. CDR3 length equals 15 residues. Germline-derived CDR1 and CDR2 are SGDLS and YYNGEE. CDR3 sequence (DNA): TGTGCCAGCAGCATTCGACCGGGAGAAACCTACGAGCAGTACTTC. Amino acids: CASSIRPGETYEQYF.

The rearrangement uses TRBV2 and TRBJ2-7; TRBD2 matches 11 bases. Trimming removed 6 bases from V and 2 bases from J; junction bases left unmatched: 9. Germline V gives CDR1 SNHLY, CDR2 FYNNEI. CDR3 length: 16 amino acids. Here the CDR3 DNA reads TGTGCCAGCAGGGACCCACTAGCGGGAGTTCCCTACGAGCAGTACTTC. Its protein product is CASRDPLAGVPYEQYF.

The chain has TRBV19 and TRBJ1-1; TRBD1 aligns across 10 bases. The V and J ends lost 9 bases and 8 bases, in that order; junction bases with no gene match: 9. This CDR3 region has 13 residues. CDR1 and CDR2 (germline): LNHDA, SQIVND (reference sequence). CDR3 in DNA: TGTGCCAGCAACTTGGGACAGGGGCTAGAAGCTTTCTTT. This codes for CASNLGQGLEAFF.

CDR3: CASSNGDAPAFF. DNA for the CDR3: TGTGCCAGTAGTAATGGGGACGCGCCGGCTTTCTTT. The V and J genes are TRBV19 and TRBJ1-1; TRBD1 is a possible D gene (5 bases). This CDR3 comprises 12 residues. Looked up from germline, CDR1 is LNHDA and CDR2 is SQIVND (reference sequence). The ends were cut back, 4 bases at V and 11 bases at J, with 14 bases in the middle. Drawing the rest from reference TRBV19 and TRBJ1-1, the complete variable domain is DGGITQSPKYLFRKEGQNVTLSCEQNLNHDAMYWYRQDPGQGLRLIYYSQIVNDFQKGDIAEGYSVSREKKESFPLTVTSAQKNPTAFYLCASSNGDAPAFFGQGTRLTVV.

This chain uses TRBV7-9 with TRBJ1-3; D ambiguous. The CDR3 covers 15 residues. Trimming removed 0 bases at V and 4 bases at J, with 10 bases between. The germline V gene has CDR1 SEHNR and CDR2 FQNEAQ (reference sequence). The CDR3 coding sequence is TGTGCCAGCAGCTTAGCCCCCTTTGGGGGAAACACCATATATTTT. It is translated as CASSLAPFGGNTIYF.

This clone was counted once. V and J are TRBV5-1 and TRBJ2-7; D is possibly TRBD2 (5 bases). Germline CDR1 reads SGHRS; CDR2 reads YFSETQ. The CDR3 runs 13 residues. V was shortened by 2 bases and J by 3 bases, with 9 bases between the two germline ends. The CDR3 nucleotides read TGCGCCAGCAGCTTCGAGGGTTACTACGAGCAGTACTTC. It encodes CASSFEGYYEQYF.

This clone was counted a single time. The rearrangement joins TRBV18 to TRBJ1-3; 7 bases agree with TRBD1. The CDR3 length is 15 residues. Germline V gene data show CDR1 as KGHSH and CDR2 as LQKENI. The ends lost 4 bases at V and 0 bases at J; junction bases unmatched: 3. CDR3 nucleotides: TGTGCCAGCTCACGGGACAGCCGCTCTGGAAACACCATATATTTT. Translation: CASSRDSRSGNTIYF.

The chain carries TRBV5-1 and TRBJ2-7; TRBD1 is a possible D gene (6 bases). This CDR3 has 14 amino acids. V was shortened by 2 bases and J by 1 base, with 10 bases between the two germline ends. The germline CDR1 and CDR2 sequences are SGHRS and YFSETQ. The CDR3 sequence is CASSFGTTSYEQYF. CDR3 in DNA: TGCGCCAGCAGCTTCGGGACAACTTCCTACGAGCAGTACTTC.

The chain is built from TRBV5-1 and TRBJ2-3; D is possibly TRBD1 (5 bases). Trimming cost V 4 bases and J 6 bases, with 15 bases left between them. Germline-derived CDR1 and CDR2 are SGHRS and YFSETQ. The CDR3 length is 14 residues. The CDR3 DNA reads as TGCGCCAGCAGCCAGGATTTAGCAGGGGATACGCAGTATTTT. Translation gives CASSQDLAGDTQYF.

DNA of the CDR3: TGTGCCAGCAGCCCTAGACGCTTGAACACTGAAGCTTTCTTT. Translating gives CASSPRRLNTEAFF. The V call is TRBV11-2, the J call TRBJ1-1, with D uncertain. This CDR3 has 14 residues. V was pared by 5 bases and J by 0 bases, with 10 bases between. CDR1 is SGHAT, CDR2 FQNNGV, per germline. Filled out from reference TRBV11-2 and TRBJ1-1, the complete variable domain reads EAGVAQSPRYKIIEKRQSVAFWCNPISGHATLYWYQQILGQGPKLLIQFQNNGVVDDSQLPKDRFSAERLKGVDSTLKIQPAKLEDSAVYLCASSPRRLNTEAFFGQGTRLTVV.

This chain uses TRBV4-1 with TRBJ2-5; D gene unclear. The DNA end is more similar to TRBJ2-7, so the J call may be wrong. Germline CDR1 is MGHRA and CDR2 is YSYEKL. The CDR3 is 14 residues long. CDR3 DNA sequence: TGCGCCAGCAGCCAAGGAGGCAGCTCCTACGAGCAGTACTTC. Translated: CASSQGGSSYEQYF.

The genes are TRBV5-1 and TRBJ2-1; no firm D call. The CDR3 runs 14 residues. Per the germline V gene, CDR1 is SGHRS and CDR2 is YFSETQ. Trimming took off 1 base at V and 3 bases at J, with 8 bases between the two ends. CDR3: CASSLSHSYNEQFF. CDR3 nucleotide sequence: TGCGCCAGCAGCTTGAGTCACAGCTACAATGAGCAGTTCTTC.

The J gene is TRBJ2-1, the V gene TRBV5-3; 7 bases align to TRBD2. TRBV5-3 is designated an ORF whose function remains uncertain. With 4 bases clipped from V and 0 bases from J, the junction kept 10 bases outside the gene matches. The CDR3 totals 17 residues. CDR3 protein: CARSPLTSEHSYNEQFF. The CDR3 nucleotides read TGTGCCAGAAGCCCCTTAACTAGCGAACACTCCTACAATGAGCAGTTCTTC.

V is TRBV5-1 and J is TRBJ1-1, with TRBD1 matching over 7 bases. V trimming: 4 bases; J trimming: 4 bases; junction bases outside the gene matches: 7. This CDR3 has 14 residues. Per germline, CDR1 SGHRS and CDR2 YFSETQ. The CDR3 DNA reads TGCGCCAGCAGCCTAAACAGGGGAGGCACTGAAGCTTTCTTT. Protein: CASSLNRGGTEAFF.

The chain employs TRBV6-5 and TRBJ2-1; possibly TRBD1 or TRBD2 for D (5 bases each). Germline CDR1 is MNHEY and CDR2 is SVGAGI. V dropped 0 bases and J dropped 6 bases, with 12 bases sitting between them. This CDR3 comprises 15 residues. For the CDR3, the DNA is TGTGCCAGCAGTTACTCGGGGCTAGCCTCCAATGAGCAGTTCTTC. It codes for CASSYSGLASNEQFF.

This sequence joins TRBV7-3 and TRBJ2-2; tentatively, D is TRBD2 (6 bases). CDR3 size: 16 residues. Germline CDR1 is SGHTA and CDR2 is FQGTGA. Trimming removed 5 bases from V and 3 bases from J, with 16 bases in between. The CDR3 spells CASSRGGSRDTGELFF. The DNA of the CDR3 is TGTGCCAGCAGCCGTGGGGGGAGTAGGGACACCGGGGAGCTGTTTTTT.